The TCR beta chain under discussion was sequenced for a study of T cell responses to AZD1222 COVID-19 vaccine (dated by TCRdb to the early 2020s). In terms of the full investigation: A total of approximately 240 trial participants underwent TCR sequencing, of whom 200 to 220 had received two doses of AZD1222 and about 26 had received two doses of the MenACWY control vaccine. Trial participants were enrolled by age into subgroups of 18-55, 56-69 and 70-plus years, and around 150, 29 and 61 TCR-sequenced participants, respectively, were included in these subgroups. The investigation overall reported the following: No day 14 peak-response samples were available, so repertoires were characterized only after the peak T cell response. Spike-specific TCR breadth and depth rose significantly after two AZD1222 doses compared with day 0 and with MenACWY recipients. Participants were mostly white British, with more females than males. The authors suggested clonal diversity may have been underestimated. Conclusions about previously exposed vaccinees are limited, since just six or seven AZD1222 recipients were seropositive for SARS-CoV-2 at baseline. In the small 56-69-year group, the increase in depth fell short of significance, most likely because of low power. CD4 TCRs associated with the vaccine covered the entire spike protein, and the dominant responses were in regions 160-218 and 743-854. Nearly half of unique spike-specific TCRs reportedly recognized epitopes outside regions mutated in the B.1.351 and B.1.1.7 variants.

In light of the paper, this sample's time point label describes: about 28 days (+/-7) after the second vaccine dose. AZD1222 recipients whose second dose came at about 4 weeks and those whose second dose came at about 12 weeks were combined into one group, since spike-specific TCR depth and breadth did not differ between the two schedules. The vaccinee samples were drawn from two UK trials, COV001 and COV002, one of which was a single-blind randomized controlled phase 2/3 trial testing AZD1222 (ChAdOx1 nCoV-19) in healthy adults. Trial participant PBMC samples were collected at day 0 and day 28 after the second dose for TCRbeta chain sequencing. Concerning this clone itself: Its antigen target is currently unknown. Base qualities are not provided; no much larger clone lies one nucleotide away.

The CDR3 regions of human TCRbeta chains were analyzed by immunosequencing. The original methods were these. Repertoire TCRs were matched against a reference library of SARS-CoV-2-specific TCRs generated with the MIRA antigen-specificity platform. Breadth was defined as the fraction of unique TCRs that were SARS-CoV-2-associated. Depth was defined as the fraction of total T cells that were SARS-CoV-2-associated. Using the MIRA data, each spike-specific TCR was assigned both to the spike region to which the TCR was reactive and to a CD4 or CD8 class. Log10-transformed breadth and depth values were compared by one-way ANOVA with Sidak's multiple comparisons tests. In its TCRdb copy, this immuneACCESS table keeps in-frame sequences only and misses some clones. Where compared with another copy, unresolved V genes explain less than half of these, and the others have no known cause. V and J calls and clone size are those listed in that table; D and trimming were worked out from the DNA. In all, the sample holds under 80,000 clones, and roughly 85% of those were seen once. Roughly 1.2% of the sample is held by the ten biggest clonotypes.

The CDR3 starts with the cysteine, ends with the phenylalanine, and has 14 residues. The sequence is cut down to CDR3 DNA, 42 bases in frame from base 1. The germline V gene (reference sequence) sets CDR1 to WNHNN and CDR2 to SYGVQD. Trimming takes 8 bases off V and 2 bases off J; junction bases not matched to a gene: 6. Sequences were derived from peripheral blood, sampled 28 days after the second AZD1222 dose. This receptor was obtained from an adult who received the AZD1222 COVID-19 vaccine. The chain couples TRBV10-1 to TRBJ1-5; 7 bases in the middle match TRBD1. The CDR3 amino acid sequence is: CASSRTGRNQPQHF. The sequenced DNA is TGCGCCAGCTCAAGGACAGGACGCAATCAGCCCCAGCATTTT.